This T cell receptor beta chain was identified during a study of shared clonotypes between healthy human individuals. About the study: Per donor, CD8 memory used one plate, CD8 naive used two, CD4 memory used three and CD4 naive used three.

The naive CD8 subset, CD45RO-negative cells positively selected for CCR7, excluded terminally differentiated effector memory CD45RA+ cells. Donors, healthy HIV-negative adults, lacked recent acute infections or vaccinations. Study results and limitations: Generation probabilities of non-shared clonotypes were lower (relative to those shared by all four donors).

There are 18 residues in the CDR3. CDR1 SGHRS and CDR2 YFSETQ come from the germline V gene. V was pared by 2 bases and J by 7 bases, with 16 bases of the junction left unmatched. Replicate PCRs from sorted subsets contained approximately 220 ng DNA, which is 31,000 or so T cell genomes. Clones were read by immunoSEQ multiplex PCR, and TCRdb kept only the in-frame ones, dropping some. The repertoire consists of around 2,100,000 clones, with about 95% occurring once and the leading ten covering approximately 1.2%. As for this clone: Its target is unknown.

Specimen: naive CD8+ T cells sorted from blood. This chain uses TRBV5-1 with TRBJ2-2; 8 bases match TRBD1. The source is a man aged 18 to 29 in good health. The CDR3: CASSFGVIEDRVYGELFF. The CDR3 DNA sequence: TGCGCCAGCAGCTTCGGCGTTATCGAGGACAGGGTTTACGGGGAGCTGTTTTTT.